This TCR beta chain was identified during a study of Ad26.COV2.S vaccination and SARS-CoV-2 variants (dated by TCRdb to about 2021). About the full investigation: Donors in the vaccine arm were drawn from COV1001, a phase I-IIa trial of Ad26.COV2.S in healthy adults that was multicentre, randomized, double-blind and placebo-controlled. Dosing of Ad26.COV2.S was intramuscular, at either 5x10^10 or 1x10^11 viral particles, delivered as one shot or as two shots spaced 56 days apart. TCRbeta repertoire sequencing was used to assess the specificity and breadth of SARS-CoV-2-reactive T cell receptors after Ad26.COV2.S vaccination. The TCR-sequenced set comprised approximately 32 samples: some 20 Ad26.COV2.S vaccine recipients, 5 placebo recipients and 8 SARS-CoV-2 convalescent individuals. Trial participants were randomized into five groups of five, in which low-dose or high-dose Ad26.COV2.S was given once or twice, or placebo was given on both occasions. Investigators remained blinded to trial group allocation during experiments and outcome assessment.

Comments on this clone: No cognate antigen has been identified for it. Within one base of it there is no much larger clone, and no base qualities were kept.

TCRbeta CDR3 regions were sequenced with the immunoSEQ Assay. After extraction, genomic DNA underwent amplification by bias-controlled multiplex PCR, followed by high-throughput sequencing. The original methods were these. Collapsing and filtering of sequences were performed to quantify the absolute abundance of each unique TCRbeta CDR3 region. T cell fraction was estimated by normalization of TCRbeta template counts to usable DNA, with usable DNA being measured through amplification of reference genes present in all nucleated cells. Repertoire TCRs were annotated as SARS-CoV-2-specific by exact matching of V gene, CDR3 amino acid sequence and J gene to a known reactive TCR set. The reference SARS-CoV-2 TCR set came from MIRA and was filtered for enrichment in COVID-19-positive ImmuneCODE repertoires, removing public or cross-reactive TCRs. Drawing on the MIRA antigens, annotated TCRs were analysed further at the level of specific ORF or position within ORF. Breadth was defined as the number of annotated unique rearrangements divided by the total number of unique productive rearrangements, and depth was defined as the summed frequency of the annotated unique rearrangements. TCR breadth was compared between groups using two-sided Wilcoxon rank-sum tests. This immuneACCESS table, as held by TCRdb, lists in-frame sequences with V and J called but not all clones. Of the missing ones, under half trace to an unresolved V gene in checked studies; the others have no known cause. That table supplies the V and J calls and clone size; D and trimming were determined from the DNA. In this sample the table shows roughly 680,000 clones, approximately 88% of which occur a single time. The ten largest clonotypes hold 1.5% of the sample.

Interpreted using the paper, the treatment or condition label stands for: 19 received Ad26.COV2.S at low or high dose, single or two shots; about 5 received placebo; per-sample allocation not given. For vaccine and placebo recipients, repertoires were sequenced using samples collected on day 63 after the first injection. In Cohort 1b, fewer than 30 adults aged 18-55 years were enrolled at a single site in Boston, USA, between 29 July and 7 August 2020. Ad26.COV2.S consisted of a replication-incompetent adenovirus type 26 vector by which a prefusion-stabilized SARS-CoV-2 spike protein from the original Wuhan strain was expressed. The research as a whole found: Comparing responses between vaccine doses or regimens was not something the study was powered to do. Substantial breadth of spike-specific CD8+ and CD4+ T cell responses was reported after vaccination. Vaccine and placebo recipients had comparable non-spike TCR breadth, which fits with the vaccine containing only spike. According to the authors, total T cell responses may have been underestimated by the TCR breadth and depth analyses. Higher spike-specific TCR breadth was observed in Ad26.COV2.S recipients than in placebo recipients (P = 0.0014).

The germline V and J ends show losses of 6 bases and 2 bases respectively, and no gene match explains 2 bases of the junction. Counted from cysteine to phenylalanine, this CDR3 has 14 amino acids. Just the 42-base CDR3 DNA is kept, in frame starting at base 1. CDR1 and CDR2 are read off the germline V gene as SNHLY and FYNNEI. This specimen consisted of peripheral blood, obtained in a trial of Ad26.COV2.S vaccine versus placebo. The chain employs TRBV2 and TRBJ1-5; 9 bases in between match TRBD1. This TCR derives from a person between 18 and 60 years old who received the Ad26.COV2.S COVID-19 vaccine or a placebo. The CDR3 has the sequence CASSYRGRNQPQHF. The DNA sequence is given as TGTGCCAGCAGCTACAGGGGGCGCAATCAGCCCCAGCATTTT.